Each of the 6 T cell receptor beta chains below was sequenced from the same sample in a study of blood T cell repertoires in COVID-19. Profiled with immunoSEQ multiplex PCR; TCRdb holds only in-frame clones, not every one. The sample contains under 300,000 clones, about 90% of which appear only once. Sequenced sample: PBMCs or T cells enriched from blood (not recorded which). The receptors stem from a human donor in a cohort exposed to, infected with or recovered from COVID-19 (not recorded which). The donor label of this sample is uncertain.

The chain carries TRBV18 and TRBJ1-2; D gene unclear. Looked up from germline, CDR1 is KGHSH and CDR2 is LQKENI. Deletions cut 3 bases from V and 3 bases from J, with 11 bases between. The CDR3 sequence is 14 residues long. CDR3 loop: CASSPSDGDYGYTF. The CDR3 DNA follows: TGTGCCAGCTCACCGTCCGACGGGGACTATGGCTACACCTTC.

The chain links TRBV7-8 to TRBJ2-1; perhaps TRBD1 as D (6 bases). From germline, CDR1 is SGHVS and CDR2 FQNEAQ. The CDR3 has 15 residues. Trimming took 5 bases from V and 8 from J, leaving 19 bases between them. In DNA, the CDR3 is TGTGCCAGCAGCCCCCAGGGGAGCCTTGTTCATGAGCAGTTCTTC. Its translation is CASSPQGSLVHEQFF.

This clone was found once. CDR3 residues: CSVERAGAKTQYF. The DNA of the CDR3 is TGCAGCGTTGAAAGAGCGGGGGCGAAGACCCAGTACTTC. The chain employs TRBV29-1 and TRBJ2-5, with TRBD2 matching over 8 bases. This CDR3 region has 13 residues. After removal of 2 bases from V and 6 bases from J, the junction contained 5 bases not matched to a gene. Germline CDR1 SQVTM, CDR2 ANQGSEA.

The sample holds one count of this clone. The J gene is TRBJ2-3, the V gene TRBV11-2, with D tentatively TRBD2 (5 bases). CDR1 is SGHAT, CDR2 FQNNGV, per germline. V was clipped by 4 bases and J by 5 bases, with 13 bases between them. There are 14 residues in the CDR3. The CDR3 loop reads CASSSRTRRDTQYF. CDR3 nucleotides: TGTGCCAGCAGCTCTCGGACTCGTCGAGATACGCAGTATTTT.

The rearrangement links TRBV19 to TRBJ1-1; D unclear. The germline V gene encodes CDR1 LNHDA and CDR2 SQIVND (reference sequence). CDR3 length: 11 residues. V was cut by 2 bases and J by 8 bases, with 6 bases left in between. The CDR3 DNA sequence: TGTGCCAGTAGTATACGGGTCGAAGCTTTCTTT. Translating gives CASSIRVEAFF.

The chain recombines TRBV25-1 with TRBJ1-2, with TRBD1 identical over 7 bases. In germline, CDR1 is MGHDK, CDR2 SYGVNS. This CDR3 region has 13 residues. The ends lost 4 bases at V and 4 bases at J; junction bases unmatched: 3. The CDR3 DNA reads TGTGCCAGCAGTGCAGACAGGGTCTATGGCTACACCTTC. Translation: CASSADRVYGYTF.